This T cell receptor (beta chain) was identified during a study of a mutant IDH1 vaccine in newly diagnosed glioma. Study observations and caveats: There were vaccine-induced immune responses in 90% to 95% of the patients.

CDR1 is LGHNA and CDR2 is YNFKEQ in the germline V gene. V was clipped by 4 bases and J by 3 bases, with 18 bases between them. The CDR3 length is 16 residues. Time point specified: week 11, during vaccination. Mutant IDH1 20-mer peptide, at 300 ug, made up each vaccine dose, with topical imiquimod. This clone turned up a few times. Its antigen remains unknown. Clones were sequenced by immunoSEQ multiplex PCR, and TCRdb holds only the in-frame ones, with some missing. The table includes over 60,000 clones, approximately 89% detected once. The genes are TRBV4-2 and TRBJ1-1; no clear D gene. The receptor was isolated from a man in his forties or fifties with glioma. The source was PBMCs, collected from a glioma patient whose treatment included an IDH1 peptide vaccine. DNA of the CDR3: TGTGCCAGCAGCCCCTACGCCCGGGAGGTGTACACTGAAGCTTTCTTT. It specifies CASSPYAREVYTEAFF.